This T cell receptor beta chain stems from a study of blood T cell repertoires in COVID-19. Per the authors' pipeline: By means of reference gene primer amplification, nucleated cell counts were estimated. Using immunoSEQ multiplex PCR, the repertoire was profiled, and TCRdb retains in-frame clones only, with some absent. From that table come the V and J calls and clone size; the DNA was used to work out D and trimming. The sample records some 110,000 clones, roughly 80% being singletons. The CDR3 sequence is 16 residues long. Unmatched junction bases numbered 9, after V lost 6 bases and J lost 7 bases. Germline CDR1 reads SGHVS; CDR2 reads FQNEAQ.

Sequenced sample: peripheral blood. The receptor was derived from a man aged 45 to 65 with acute or convalescent COVID-19. The rearrangement links TRBV7-8 to TRBJ2-1, with 13 bases matching TRBD2. The CDR3 sequence is CASSRRLAGGWNEQFF. DNA of the CDR3: TGTGCCAGCAGTCGAAGACTAGCGGGGGGATGGAATGAGCAGTTCTTC.